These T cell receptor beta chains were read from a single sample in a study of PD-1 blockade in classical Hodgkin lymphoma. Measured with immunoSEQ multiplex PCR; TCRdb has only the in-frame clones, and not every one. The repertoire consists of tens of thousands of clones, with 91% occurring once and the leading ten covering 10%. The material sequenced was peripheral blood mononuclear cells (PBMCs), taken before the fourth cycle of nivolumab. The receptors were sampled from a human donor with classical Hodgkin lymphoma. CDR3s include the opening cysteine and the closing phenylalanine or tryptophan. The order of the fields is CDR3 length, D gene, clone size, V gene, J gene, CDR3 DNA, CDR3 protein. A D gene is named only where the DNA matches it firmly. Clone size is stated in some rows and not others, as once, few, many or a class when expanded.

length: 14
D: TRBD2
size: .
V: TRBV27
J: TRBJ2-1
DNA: TGTGCCAGCAGACTTAGCGGGGGGTACAATGAGCAGTTCTTC
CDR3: CASRLSGGYNEQFF

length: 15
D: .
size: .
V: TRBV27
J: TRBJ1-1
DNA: TGTGCCAGCAGCCCCGCTTATCTGGGTGGCACTGAAGCTTTCTTT
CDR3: CASSPAYLGGTEAFF

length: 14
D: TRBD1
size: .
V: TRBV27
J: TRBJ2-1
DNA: TGTGCCAGCAGTTTAGGGGGACAGACAACTGAGCAGTTCTTC
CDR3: CASSLGGQTTEQFF

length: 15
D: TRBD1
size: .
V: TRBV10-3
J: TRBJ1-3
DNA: TGTGCCATCAGGGACAGGGACAGGATTGGAAACACCATATATTTT
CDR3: CAIRDRDRIGNTIYF

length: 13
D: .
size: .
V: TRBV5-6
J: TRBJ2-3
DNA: TGTGCCAGCAGCTTGACGATCACAGATACGCAGTATTTT
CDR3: CASSLTITDTQYF

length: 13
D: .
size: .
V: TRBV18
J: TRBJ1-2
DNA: TGTGCCAGCTCACGTCTCTTTTCGGGAGGCTACACCTTC
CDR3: CASSRLFSGGYTF

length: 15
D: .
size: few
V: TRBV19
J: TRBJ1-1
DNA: TGTGCCAGTAGTATAGGATCGGGACCTGGGGCTGAAGCTTTCTTT
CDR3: CASSIGSGPGAEAFF

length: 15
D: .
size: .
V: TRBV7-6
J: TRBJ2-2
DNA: TGTGCCAGCAGCTCCGGAGACAGTCACACCGGGGAGCTGTTTTTT
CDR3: CASSSGDSHTGELFF

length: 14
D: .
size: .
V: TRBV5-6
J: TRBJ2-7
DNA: TGTGCCAGCAGCTTGGGACTAAACTCCTACGAGCAGTACTTC
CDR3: CASSLGLNSYEQYF

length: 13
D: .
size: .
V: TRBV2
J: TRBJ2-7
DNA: TGTGCCAGCAGAAGAACTTACTTATACGAGCAGTACTTC
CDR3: CASRRTYLYEQYF

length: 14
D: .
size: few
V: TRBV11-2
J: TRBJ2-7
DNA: TGTGCCAGCAGCTTAGTCGGCGGGGCCTACGAGCAGTACTTC
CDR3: CASSLVGGAYEQYF

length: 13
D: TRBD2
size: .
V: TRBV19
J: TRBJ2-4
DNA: TGTGCCAGTAGGAGGGAGGGCAAAAACATTCAGTACTTC
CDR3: CASRREGKNIQYF

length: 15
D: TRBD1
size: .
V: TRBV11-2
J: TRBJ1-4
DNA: TGTGCCAGCAGCCTTAGGGGGCCAACTAATGAAAAACTGTTTTTT
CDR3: CASSLRGPTNEKLFF

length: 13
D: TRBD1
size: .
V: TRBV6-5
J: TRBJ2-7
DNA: TGTGCCAGCAGTGCGGGACAGGCGGGAGAGCAGTACTTC
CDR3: CASSAGQAGEQYF

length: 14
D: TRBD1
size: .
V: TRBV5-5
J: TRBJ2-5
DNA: TGTGCCAGCAACATTAGGGACAGACAAGAGACCCAGTACTTC
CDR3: CASNIRDRQETQYF

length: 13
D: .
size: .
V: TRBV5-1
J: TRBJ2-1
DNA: TGCGCCAGCAGCTTGTACGGGGACAATGAGCAGTTCTTC
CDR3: CASSLYGDNEQFF

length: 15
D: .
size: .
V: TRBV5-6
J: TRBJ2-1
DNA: TGTGCCAGCAGCATAACAGGCGACGCCTACAATGAGCAGTTCTTC
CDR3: CASSITGDAYNEQFF

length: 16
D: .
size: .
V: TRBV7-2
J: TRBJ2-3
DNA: TGTGCCAGCAGCTTTAGGGTGTGGGTAGCAGGAGATACGCAGTATTTT
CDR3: CASSFRVWVAGDTQYF

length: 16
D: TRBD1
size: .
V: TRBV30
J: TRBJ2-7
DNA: TGTGCCTGGAGGAACCGGATGGGACAGGGCAGGTACGAGCAGTACTTC
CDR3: CAWRNRMGQGRYEQYF

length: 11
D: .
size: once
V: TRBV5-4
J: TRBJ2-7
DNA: TGTGCCAGCAGCCTCCGGGGCGAGCAGTACTTC
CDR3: CASSLRGEQYF

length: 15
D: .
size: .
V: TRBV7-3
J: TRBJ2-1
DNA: TGTGCCAGCAGCTTAACAAGTAGCTCCTACAATGAGCAGTTCTTC
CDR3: CASSLTSSSYNEQFF

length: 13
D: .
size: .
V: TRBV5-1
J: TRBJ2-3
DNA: TGCGCCAGCAGCTCTGAAGCACCGGGGACGCAGTATTTT
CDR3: CASSSEAPGTQYF

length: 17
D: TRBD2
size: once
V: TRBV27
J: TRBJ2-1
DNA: TGTGCCAGCAGTGAACTAGCGGGGGGGCAGGTTTTCAATGAGCAGTTCTTC
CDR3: CASSELAGGQVFNEQFF

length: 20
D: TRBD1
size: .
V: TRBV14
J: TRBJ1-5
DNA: TGTGCCAGCAGCCGACGGAGGGGACAGGGGGCAACTTATAGCAATCAGCCCCAGCATTTT
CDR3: CASSRRRGQGATYSNQPQHF

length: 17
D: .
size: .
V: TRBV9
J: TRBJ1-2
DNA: TGTGCCAGCAGCGTAGTACCGGTAGTGGTGGGAAACTATGGCTACACCTTC
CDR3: CASSVVPVVVGNYGYTF

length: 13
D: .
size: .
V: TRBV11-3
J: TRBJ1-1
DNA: TGTGCCAGCAGCTTGAAAGGGAACACTGAAGCTTTCTTT
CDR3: CASSLKGNTEAFF

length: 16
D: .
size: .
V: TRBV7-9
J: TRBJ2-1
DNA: TGTGCCAGCACCTCCGGGACGGGAGCGGCCTACAATGAGCAGTTCTTC
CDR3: CASTSGTGAAYNEQFF

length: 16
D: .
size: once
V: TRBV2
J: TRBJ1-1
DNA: TGTGCCATATCGGCCTACTCCAGGGAGGTGAACACTGAAGCTTTCTTT
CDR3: CAISAYSREVNTEAFF

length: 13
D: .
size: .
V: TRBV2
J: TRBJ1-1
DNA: TGTGCCAGCAGTGAGCGGTGGAACACTGAAGCTTTCTTT
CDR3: CASSERWNTEAFF